The T cell receptor (beta chain) described here comes from a study of PD-L1 blockade in urothelial cancer (dated by TCRdb to about 2017). Background on the whole study: Every patient began therapy in 2014 and was given atezolizumab 1,200 mg intravenously every 3 weeks. Pretreatment tumor samples and matched peripheral blood, collected serially before and after atezolizumab treatment, underwent TCR sequencing. Somatic, immune and clinical correlates of response to PD-L1 blockade with atezolizumab in urothelial cancer were the focus of an exploratory multi-omic analysis. About 85% of the roughly 29 patients were males with bladder-origin urothelial cancer, and about 65% of the roughly 30 reported a prior smoking history. Blood samples yielded a median of around 150,000 T cells and more than 80,000 unique TCRs, with median clonality roughly 0.085. Durable clinical benefit was achieved by nine patients and was not achieved by 20 patients. Blood samples were analyzed at 3 weeks after treatment start (second dose) and at 6 weeks after treatment start. Durable clinical benefit was defined as a progression-free survival longer than 6 months, and TCR features were additionally tested against progression-free survival and overall survival. An ECOG performance status of 0 or 1 was recorded for the patients, and 0 to 3 prior chemotherapy regimens had been received by the patients. In the same patients, whole exome sequencing and RNA sequencing of pretreatment tumors were performed in addition to TCR sequencing. Pretreatment blood TCR-seq was available for about 27 patients, at least one posttreatment blood collection was obtained for 25 or so patients, and tumor TCR-seq was available for 25 or so patients.

Reading the label with the study, this specimen's time point is: pretreatment peripheral blood. The cohort comprised 30 or so patients with locally advanced or metastatic urothelial carcinoma treated at Memorial Sloan Kettering on a trial protocol. Peripheral blood mononuclear cells were collected pretreatment and during treatment, with between 1 and 8 total time points obtained per patient. The Qiagen DNeasy Blood extraction kit was used to purify genomic DNA from total PBMCs and from tumor samples. PBMCs were collected pretreatment and during treatment, and were isolated and stored as previously described. This clone turned up a few times. Its recognized antigen is unknown. Per-base qualities were not stored, and no clone one base away is much larger. Synthetic TCR analog templates were spiked into each PCR to estimate absolute template abundance from read counts. The immunoSEQ assay was used to amplify TCRbeta CDR3 regions from genomic DNA with bias-controlled V and J gene primers. Sequencing of rearranged TCRbeta segments was performed at approximately 20X coverage. Turning to the authors' computational methods: Clustering was used to correct sequencing errors, and CDR3s were annotated against IMGT so that V, D and J genes could be assigned. Downstream analyses used only productive TCRbeta rearrangements and left out out-of-frame or stop-codon sequences. Clonality was calculated as one minus the Shannon entropy normalized by the log of the number of unique productive sequences. Clones differing between time points or between blood and tumor were identified using Fisher's exact test with Benjamini-Hochberg correction, with an adjusted p below 0.01 applied as the threshold. The source is immuneACCESS, and TCRdb retained only in-frame sequences with V and J called. Part of the clones is not carried over; for the studies checked, unresolved V genes explain less than half of this, and the remainder is unexplained. V, J and clone size were drawn from that table, and D and trimming were deduced from the DNA. This sample comprises 58,000 or so clones, under 90% of them detected only once. Jointly, the top ten make up 3.2% of the sample.

The paper's findings and limits, for the study overall: Because the sample size was small (n ≈ 27) and many exploratory analyses were performed, the results are intended to be hypothesis-generating. Patients with durable benefit showed greater expansion of tumor-associated TCR clones in peripheral blood 3 weeks after starting treatment (n of about 21, p = 0.022). A pretreatment peripheral blood TCR clonality below the median was linked to improved progression-free and overall survival.

According to the germline V gene, CDR1 reads SGHRS and CDR2 reads YFSETQ. The V and J ends are trimmed by 4 bases and 4 bases, leaving 15 bases between them. From its cysteine to its phenylalanine, the CDR3 spans 15 amino acids. Only CDR3 DNA remains: 45 bases, in frame from the first base. This material consisted of PBMCs, taken around atezolizumab (anti-PD-L1) treatment. This TCR was recovered from a man in his sixties or seventies with urothelial cancer. The rearranged chain carries TRBV5-1 and TRBJ1-5; a tentative D match to TRBD1 spans 6 bases. The bases are TGCGCCAGCAGCCCCCTGACAGGTGCTAATCAGCCCCAGCATTTT. Its amino acids are CASSPLTGANQPQHF.